One T cell receptor (beta chain) is described in this entry. CDR3 length: 13 residues. The germline gives CDR1 LNHDA, CDR2 SQIVND (reference sequence). This entry belongs to a study of T-cell memory formation after mild COVID-19. Each CDR3 protein is one row after TCRdb ran MiXCR on the 5' RACE reads. The table has 250,000 to 300,000 distinct CDR3 sequences, 8% to 9% seen once. The TCR comes from a man between 18 and 29 years old who had mild COVID-19 (a few samples of this study predate the infection). Cell type and time point are not known. What was sequenced was PBMCs or a T cell subset sorted from them (not recorded which). The V gene is TRBV19, the J gene TRBJ1-3; D unclear. This CDR3 is CGARGQAGNTIYF. CDR3 bases: TGTGGGGCCCGGGGTCAGGCCGGAAACACCATATATTTT.